The T cell receptor (beta chain) under discussion was sequenced for a study of OX40 agonist ivuxolimab in advanced cancers. CDR3 size: 14 residues. The germline CDR1 and CDR2 sequences are SGHAT and FQNNGV. Findings and limits, study-wide: The mean number of expanded clones was higher in CD8+ T cells than in CD4+. Certain nonresponding patients likewise had low normalized T-cell clonal expansion.

Autoimmune disease history or systemic immunosuppression excluded patients. A remark on this clone: Its antigen remains unknown. The germline gene is not matched at one end of the junction; a read error may be the cause.

Assay used: immunoSEQ multiplex PCR; TCRdb lists only in-frame clones, some missing. This sample has tens of thousands of clones, with 88% found just once. The chain recombines TRBV11-2 with TRBJ1-6, with D unresolved. The origin of this receptor is an adult with an advanced solid tumor such as melanoma, head and neck, liver or kidney cancer. This specimen was CD4+ or CD8+ T cells sorted from blood, taken in a trial of the OX40 agonist ivuxolimab. In DNA form, the CDR3 reads TGTGCCAGCAGCTTGACGGATTATAATTCACCTCTCCACTTT. Its translation: CASSLTDYNSPLHF.